The 29 T cell receptor beta chains listed next were all sequenced from one sample in a study of beta chain features in type 1 diabetes. Reverse transcription of all isolated RNA meant that expressed TCRB transcripts were sequenced. Some clones are missing from TCRdb's copy, which holds only in-frame ones; the method was immunoSEQ multiplex PCR. The table has some 400,000 clones, approximately 16% seen once. The sequencing input was naive CD4+ T cells from blood. The receptors originated from a woman between 18 and 30 years old in good health.

This rearrangement joins TRBV30 to TRBJ1-3, with unresolved D. Germline lookup yields CDR1 GTSNPN and CDR2 SVGIG (reference sequence). Trimming stripped 3 bases from V and 8 bases from J, with 8 bases between. The CDR3 covers 11 residues. The CDR3 is CAWRTVHTIYF. The CDR3 DNA follows: TGTGCCTGGAGAACGGTCCACACCATATATTTT.

The chain uses TRBV28 and TRBJ2-5, with D perhaps matching TRBD1 (6 bases). Germline CDR1 and CDR2: MDHEN and SYDVKM. There are 17 residues in the CDR3. The V and J ends lost 5 bases and 0 bases respectively, with 19 bases between them. CDR3 loop: CASSPNRANPYQETQYF. As DNA, the CDR3 is TGTGCCAGCAGTCCCAACAGGGCAAATCCGTACCAAGAGACCCAGTACTTC.

In the case of this clone: The junction shows a germline mismatch at one end, possibly a read error. The rearrangement uses TRBV30 and TRBJ1-1; 11 bases are shared with TRBD1. Germline lookup yields CDR1 GTSNPN and CDR2 SVGIG (reference sequence). This CDR3 spans 13 amino acids. In nucleotides, the CDR3 is TGTGCCAGGAGGGACAGGGGGTTGACTGAAGCTTTCTTT. Protein: CARRDRGLTEAFF.

The chain links TRBV5-1 to TRBJ2-7; 10 bases match TRBD1. The CDR3 is 16 amino acids. The trim removed 0 bases at V and 3 bases at J, leaving 6 bases unmatched. Germline V gene sequence: CDR1 SGHRS, CDR2 YFSETQ. The CDR3: CASSLGSGTGVYEQYF. CDR3 in DNA: TGCGCCAGCAGCTTGGGGTCCGGGACAGGGGTCTACGAGCAGTACTTC. Full variable domain (outside the CDR3, taken from reference TRBV5-1 and TRBJ2-7): KAGVTQTPRYLIKTRGQQVTLSCSPISGHRSVSWYQQTPGQGLQFLFEYFSETQRNKGNFPGRFSGRQFSNSRSEMNVSTLELGDSALYLCASSLGSGTGVYEQYFGPGTRLTVT.

This clone was counted a few times. The chain combines TRBV4-1 with TRBJ2-7; 10 nucleotides match TRBD2. V was pared by 1 base and J by 3 bases, with 9 bases of the junction left unmatched. The CDR3 is made up of 17 amino acids. CDR1 is MGHRA, CDR2 YSYEKL, per germline. The CDR3 nucleotides are TGCGCCAGCAGCCAAGTGTTTAGCGGGGGGCCGGGCTACGAGCAGTACTTC. This translates into CASSQVFSGGPGYEQYF.

CDR3 nucleotides: TGCGCCAGCAGCTTGGTGTTCCAAGGCAGGGCCTATGGCTACACCTTC. Protein product: CASSLVFQGRAYGYTF. This chain connects TRBV5-1 to TRBJ1-2, with a possible D match to TRBD1 (5 bases). The germline V gene has CDR1 SGHRS and CDR2 YFSETQ. Trimming removed 0 bases at V and 4 bases at J, with 16 bases between. This CDR3 region has 16 residues.

CDR3 DNA sequence: TGTGCCAGCAGTTCTACTAGCGGGAGGGCCGGGCAGTTCTTC. As protein: CASSSTSGRAGQFF. The gene calls are TRBV2 and TRBJ2-1; TRBD2 agrees at 13 bases. The germline gives CDR1 SNHLY, CDR2 FYNNEI. The CDR3 has 14 amino acids. The trim removed 5 bases at V and 12 bases at J, leaving 7 bases unmatched.

This clone came up a few times. The chain carries TRBV5-4 and TRBJ2-1, with a weak D call TRBD2 (6 bases). This CDR3 region has 15 residues. The germline CDR1 and CDR2 sequences are SGHNT and YYREEE (reference sequence). V lost 6 bases and J lost 4, with 17 bases in between. The CDR3 region is CASTPGSPLYNEQFF. In DNA, the CDR3 is TGTGCCAGCACCCCCGGGAGTCCTCTTTACAATGAGCAGTTCTTC.

This clone was found a few times. This sequence joins TRBV5-1 and TRBJ2-5, with a tentative D call TRBD2 (6 bases). The DNA end favors TRBJ2-7, so the J call may be wrong. Germline CDR1 and CDR2: SGHRS and YFSETQ. CDR3 length: 15 amino acids. The CDR3 nucleotides read TGCGCCAGCAGCTTGAGGACACTACCGGGGGACGAGCAGTACTTC. This sequence encodes CASSLRTLPGDEQYF.

The gene calls are TRBV19 and TRBJ2-4; 7 nucleotides agree with TRBD2. The CDR3 consists of 16 residues. CDR1 is LNHDA and CDR2 is SQIVND in the germline V gene (reference sequence). The V segment lost 1 base and the J segment 6 bases; nucleotides outside the gene matches: 9. The CDR3 DNA follows: TGTGCCAGTAGTATAGGCCAGCGGGACTCCGGAAACATTCAGTACTTC. This encodes CASSIGQRDSGNIQYF.

The V and J genes are TRBV7-2 and TRBJ2-7; D may be TRBD2 (5 bases). V was cut by 5 bases and J by 4 bases, with 12 bases left in between. This CDR3 comprises 13 residues. Per the germline V gene, CDR1 is SGHTA and CDR2 is FQGNSA. The CDR3 nucleotides read TGTGCCAGCAGCCAGATCACGGGGTACGAGCAGTACTTC. This gives the protein CASSQITGYEQYF.

V usage is TRBV28 and J usage is TRBJ1-5, with D possibly matching TRBD1 (5 bases). Between the trimmed V and J ends, which lost 11 bases and 1 base, there was a span of 9 bases. The CDR3 spans 12 residues. The germline V gene encodes CDR1 MDHEN and CDR2 SYDVKM. The chain's CDR3 is CAGGDSNQPQHF. The CDR3 DNA sequence: TGTGCCGGCGGGGACAGCAATCAGCCCCAGCATTTT.

The V and J genes are TRBV4-1 and TRBJ2-5; possibly TRBD2 for D (5 bases). CDR1 MGHRA and CDR2 YSYEKL come from the germline V gene. There are 13 residues in the CDR3. V was trimmed by 8 bases and J by 1 base, leaving 11 bases between them. CDR3 sequence: CASRGLPQETQYF. The CDR3 nucleotides read TGCGCCAGCCGGGGTTTGCCCCAAGAGACCCAGTACTTC.

This clone has more than one count but fewer than ten. The V and J genes are TRBV6-6 and TRBJ1-2, with TRBD1 matching 9 bases. The V segment lost 6 bases and the J segment 8 bases; nucleotides outside the gene matches: 13. This CDR3 region has 15 residues. Germline values: CDR1 MNHNY, CDR2 SVGAGI (reference sequence). The CDR3 nucleotides are TGTGCCAGCAGCCACCAGCAGGGACAGGGAAGAGGCTACACCTTC. Its translation: CASSHQQGQGRGYTF.

This clone was counted only a few times. This chain joins TRBV5-6 and TRBJ2-7; 8 bases match TRBD1. V was pared by 2 bases and J by 4 bases, with 8 bases of the junction left unmatched. CDR3 size: 15 residues. The germline V gene has CDR1 SGHDT and CDR2 YYEEEE. CDR3 sequence reads: CASSFDGTGGYEQYF. The CDR3 coding sequence is TGTGCCAGCAGCTTTGACGGGACAGGAGGATACGAGCAGTACTTC.

The chain uses TRBV19 and TRBJ2-7; maybe TRBD1 (6 bases). V was cut by 6 bases and J by 1 base, with 19 bases left in between. The CDR3 consists of 16 residues. Germline V gives CDR1 LNHDA, CDR2 SQIVND (reference sequence). CDR3 residues: CASSPLRTASSYEQYF. In DNA, the CDR3 is TGTGCCAGTAGCCCGTTACGGACAGCTTCTTCCTACGAGCAGTACTTC. The variable domain in full, with the rest retrieved from reference TRBV19 and TRBJ2-7, is DGGITQSPKYLFRKEGQNVTLSCEQNLNHDAMYWYRQDPGQGLRLIYYSQIVNDFQKGDIAEGYSVSREKKESFPLTVTSAQKNPTAFYLCASSPLRTASSYEQYFGPGTRLTVT.

The chain recombines TRBV27 with TRBJ1-5; D is unclear. Between the trimmed V and J ends, which lost 7 bases and 5 bases, there was a span of 3 bases. Germline CDR1 and CDR2: MNHEY and SMNVEV (reference sequence). The CDR3 covers 10 residues. As DNA, the CDR3 is TGTGCCAGCACAGATCAGCCCCAGCATTTT. This codes for CASTDQPQHF.

J is TRBJ2-5 and V is TRBV28, with 8 bases lining up with TRBD1. CDR1 and CDR2 (germline): MDHEN, SYDVKM. The V segment lost 6 bases and the J segment 7 bases; nucleotides outside the gene matches: 7. The CDR3 has 13 amino acids. The CDR3 DNA follows: TGTGCCAGCAGATCGCAGGGGGCTGGGACCCAGTACTTC. Translating it yields CASRSQGAGTQYF.

The J gene is TRBJ2-7, the V gene TRBV7-9; D may be TRBD1 (5 bases). This CDR3 region has 14 residues. Germline lookup yields CDR1 SEHNR and CDR2 FQNEAQ (reference sequence). V shed 0 bases and J shed 6 bases, with 12 bases lying between them. CDR3 loop: CASSLAGAKREQYF. The CDR3 DNA sequence: TGTGCCAGCAGCTTAGCAGGGGCGAAACGCGAGCAGTACTTC.

The rearrangement joins TRBV7-2 to TRBJ1-1; unclear D gene. This CDR3 has 11 residues. V shed 2 bases and J shed 8 bases, with 6 bases lying between them. Per germline, CDR1 SGHTA and CDR2 FQGNSA. CDR3 sequence: CASSLLREAFF. The CDR3 DNA sequence: TGTGCCAGCAGCTTATTACGGGAAGCTTTCTTT.

This clone was seen only a few times. The genes are TRBV25-1 and TRBJ2-3; possible D gene TRBD1, 5 bases. The germline V gene has CDR1 MGHDK and CDR2 SYGVNS. Between the trimmed V and J ends, which lost 5 bases and 5 bases, there was a span of 5 bases. There are 11 residues in the CDR3. CDR3: CASSRGDTQYF. In nucleotides, the CDR3 is TGTGCCAGCAGTAGGGGAGATACGCAGTATTTT.

This clone was counted a few times. The chain has TRBV28 and TRBJ2-1; 7 positions agree with TRBD2. Germline CDR1 is MDHEN and CDR2 is SYDVKM. J was trimmed by 6 bases and V by 4 bases; bases with no gene match: 3. CDR3 length: 13 amino acids. Here the CDR3 DNA reads TGTGCCAGCAGTTGGGACTACCTCAATGAGCAGTTCTTC. It encodes CASSWDYLNEQFF.

In this sample, this clone turned up once. The chain has TRBV4-1 and TRBJ2-3; D unresolved. The ends were cut back, 1 base at V and 1 base at J, with 15 bases in the middle. CDR3 length equals 17 residues. Germline CDR1 MGHRA, CDR2 YSYEKL. Here the CDR3 DNA reads TGCGCCAGCAGCCAAGTGGTGCGAGGAGTGGGCACAGATACGCAGTATTTT. Translation gives CASSQVVRGVGTDTQYF.

This clone turned up a few times. This chain joins TRBV29-1 and TRBJ1-1; no clear D. In germline, CDR1 is SQVTM, CDR2 ANQGSEA. The CDR3 has 11 residues. The V and J ends lost 5 bases and 5 bases respectively, with 9 bases between them. In DNA, the CDR3 is TGCAGCGTTTTTTCCGGGACTGAAGCTTTCTTT. It yields the protein CSVFSGTEAFF.

This clone showed up just a few times. The rearrangement links TRBV19 to TRBJ2-7, with D perhaps TRBD2 (6 bases). The CDR3 extends over 14 amino acids. The germline V gene encodes CDR1 LNHDA and CDR2 SQIVND (reference sequence). Trimming took 5 bases from V and 3 from J, leaving 14 bases between them. The CDR3 DNA follows: TGTGCCAGTAGTGTCCGGACTACGGGCTACGAGCAGTACTTC. This encodes CASSVRTTGYEQYF.

A few counts support this clone. This chain uses TRBV30 with TRBJ2-7; the match to TRBD2 covers 7 bases. V gave up 3 bases and J gave up 12 bases; unmatched junction bases: 14. There are 13 residues in the CDR3. Germline V gene sequence: CDR1 GTSNPN, CDR2 SVGIG (reference sequence). In nucleotides, the CDR3 is TGTGCCTGGAGCGCACTAGCGTCCCGAAGATTGTACTTC. The encoded protein is CAWSALASRRLYF.

This clone occurred a few times. The rearrangement joins TRBV20-1 to TRBJ1-1; D is unclear. From germline, CDR1 is DFQATT and CDR2 SNEGSKA (reference sequence). V was trimmed by 4 bases and J by 6 bases, leaving 6 bases between them. The CDR3 covers 10 residues. The CDR3 DNA is TGCAGTGCTACAGCGTCTGAAGCTTTCTTT. Its protein product is CSATASEAFF.

This clone was seen more than once but under ten times. J is TRBJ2-2 and V is TRBV6-5; 8 bases align to TRBD1. Germline lookup yields CDR1 MNHEY and CDR2 SVGAGI. CDR3 size: 15 residues. Unmatched junction bases numbered 3, after V lost 6 bases and J lost 0 bases. CDR3: CASSPDRANTGELFF. Here the CDR3 DNA reads TGTGCCAGCAGCCCGGACAGGGCGAACACCGGGGAGCTGTTTTTT.

This clone came up a few times. The V and J genes are TRBV5-5 and TRBJ2-1, with TRBD2 matching 9 bases. Germline trimming cut 5 bases from V and 5 bases from J; bases unmatched to any gene: 14. CDR1 is SGHKS, CDR2 YYEKEE, per germline (reference sequence). The CDR3 spans 17 residues. The CDR3 DNA reads TGTGCCAGCAGGCGACGACTAGCGGACACAGCTGACAATGAGCAGTTCTTC. This translates into CASRRRLADTADNEQFF.